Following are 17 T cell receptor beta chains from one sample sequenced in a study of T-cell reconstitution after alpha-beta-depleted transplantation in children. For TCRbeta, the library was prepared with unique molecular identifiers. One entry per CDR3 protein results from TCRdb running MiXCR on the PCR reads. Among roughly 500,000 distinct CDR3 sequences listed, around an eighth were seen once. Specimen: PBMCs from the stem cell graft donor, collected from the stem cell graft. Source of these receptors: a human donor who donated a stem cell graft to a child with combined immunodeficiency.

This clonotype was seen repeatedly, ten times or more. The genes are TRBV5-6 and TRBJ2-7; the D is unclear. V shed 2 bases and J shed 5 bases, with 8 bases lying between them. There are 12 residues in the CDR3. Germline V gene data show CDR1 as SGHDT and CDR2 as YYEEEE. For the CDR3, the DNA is TGTGCCAGCAGCTTACGCTGGGACGAGCAGTACTTC. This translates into CASSLRWDEQYF.

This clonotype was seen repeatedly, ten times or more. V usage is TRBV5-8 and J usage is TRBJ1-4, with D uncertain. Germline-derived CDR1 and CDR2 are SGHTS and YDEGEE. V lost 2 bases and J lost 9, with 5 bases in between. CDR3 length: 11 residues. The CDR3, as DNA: TGTGCCAGCAGCTTAGCGCAAAAACTGTTTTTT. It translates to CASSLAQKLFF.

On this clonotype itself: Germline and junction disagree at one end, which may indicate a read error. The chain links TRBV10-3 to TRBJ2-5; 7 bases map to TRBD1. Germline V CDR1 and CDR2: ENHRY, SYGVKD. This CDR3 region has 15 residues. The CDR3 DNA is TGTGCCACCAGTGCGACAGGGCTCTACCAAGAGACCCAGTACTTC. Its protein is CATSATGLYQETQYF.

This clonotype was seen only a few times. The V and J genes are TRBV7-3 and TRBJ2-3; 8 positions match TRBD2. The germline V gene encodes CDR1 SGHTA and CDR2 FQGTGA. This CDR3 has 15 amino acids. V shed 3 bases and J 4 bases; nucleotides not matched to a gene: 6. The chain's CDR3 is CASSFGGRSPDTQYF. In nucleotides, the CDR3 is TGTGCCAGCAGCTTTGGCGGGAGGTCCCCAGATACGCAGTATTTT.

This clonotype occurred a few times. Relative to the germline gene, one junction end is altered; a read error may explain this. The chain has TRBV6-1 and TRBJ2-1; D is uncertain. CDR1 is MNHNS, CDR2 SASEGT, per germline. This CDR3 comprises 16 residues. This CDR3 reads CASSDWTVYSYDEQFF. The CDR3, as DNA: TGTGCCAGCAGTGATTGGACGGTCTACTCCTACGATGAGCAGTTCTTC.

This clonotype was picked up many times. This chain's CDR3 is CSVRETRDYGYTF. CDR3 in DNA: TGCAGCGTTCGAGAGACCAGGGACTATGGCTACACCTTC. The chain joins TRBV29-1 to TRBJ1-2; D perhaps matches TRBD1 (5 bases). CDR3 size: 13 residues. V lost 5 bases and J 3 bases, leaving 13 bases between the germline ends. Germline loops: CDR1 SQVTM, CDR2 ANQGSEA.

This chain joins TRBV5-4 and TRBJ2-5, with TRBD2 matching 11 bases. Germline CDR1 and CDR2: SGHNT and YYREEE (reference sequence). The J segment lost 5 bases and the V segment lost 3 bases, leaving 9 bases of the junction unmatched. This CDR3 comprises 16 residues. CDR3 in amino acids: CASSWVSGRGGETQYF. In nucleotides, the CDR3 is TGTGCCAGCAGCTGGGTTAGCGGGAGGGGAGGGGAGACCCAGTACTTC.

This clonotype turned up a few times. Here the CDR3 DNA reads TGCGCCAGCAGCTTAGGGACACCACCGCCCCTGAACACTGAAGCTTTCTTT. Translating gives CASSLGTPPPLNTEAFF. The chain employs TRBV5-1 and TRBJ1-1, with D possibly TRBD1 on 6 matching bases. Germline loops: CDR1 SGHRS, CDR2 YFSETQ. The CDR3 has 17 residues. V lost 2 bases to trimming and J lost 0 bases, with 17 bases between them.

The CDR3 sequence: CASSYGFRYEQYF. The DNA of the CDR3 is TGTGCCAGCAGTTACGGATTCAGATACGAGCAGTACTTC. V and J are TRBV6-2 or TRBV6-3 and TRBJ2-7; D is ambiguous. The CDR3 runs to 13 residues. CDR1 is MNHEY, CDR2 SVGEGT, per germline. V was pared by 2 bases and J by 4 bases, with 9 bases between.

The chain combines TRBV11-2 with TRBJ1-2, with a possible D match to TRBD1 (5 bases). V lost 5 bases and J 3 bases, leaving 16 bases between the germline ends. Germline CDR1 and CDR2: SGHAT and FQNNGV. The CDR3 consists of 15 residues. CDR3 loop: CASSQTGGWDYGYTF. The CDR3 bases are TGTGCCAGCAGCCAAACAGGAGGATGGGACTATGGCTACACCTTC. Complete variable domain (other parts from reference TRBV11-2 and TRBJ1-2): EAGVAQSPRYKIIEKRQSVAFWCNPISGHATLYWYQQILGQGPKLLIQFQNNGVVDDSQLPKDRFSAERLKGVDSTLKIQPAKLEDSAVYLCASSQTGGWDYGYTFGSGTRLTVV.

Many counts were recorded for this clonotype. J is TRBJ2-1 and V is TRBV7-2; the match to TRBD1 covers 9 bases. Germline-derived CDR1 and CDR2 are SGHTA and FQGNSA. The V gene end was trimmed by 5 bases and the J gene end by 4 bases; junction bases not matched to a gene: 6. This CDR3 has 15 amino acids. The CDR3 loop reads CASSLTGTGYNEQFF. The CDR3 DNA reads TGTGCCAGCAGCCTAACCGGGACAGGGTACAATGAGCAGTTCTTC.

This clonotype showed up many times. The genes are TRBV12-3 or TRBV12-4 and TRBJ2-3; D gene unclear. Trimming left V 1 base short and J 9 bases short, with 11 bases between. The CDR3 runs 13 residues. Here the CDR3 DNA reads TGTGCCAGCAGTTTAGGGACCTCTTCAACGCAGTATTTT. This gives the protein CASSLGTSSTQYF.

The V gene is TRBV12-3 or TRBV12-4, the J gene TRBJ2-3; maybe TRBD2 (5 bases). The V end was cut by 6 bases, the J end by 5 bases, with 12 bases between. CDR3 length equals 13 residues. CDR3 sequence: CASSTTRLDTQYF. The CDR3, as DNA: TGTGCCAGCAGCACCACTAGGTTAGATACGCAGTATTTT.

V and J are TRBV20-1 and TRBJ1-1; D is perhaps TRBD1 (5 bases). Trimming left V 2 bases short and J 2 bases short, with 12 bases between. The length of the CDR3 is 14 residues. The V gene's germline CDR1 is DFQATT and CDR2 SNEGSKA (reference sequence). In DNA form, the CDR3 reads TGCAGTGCTAGAACAGGCCTAGCAAACACTGAAGCTTTCTTT. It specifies CSARTGLANTEAFF.

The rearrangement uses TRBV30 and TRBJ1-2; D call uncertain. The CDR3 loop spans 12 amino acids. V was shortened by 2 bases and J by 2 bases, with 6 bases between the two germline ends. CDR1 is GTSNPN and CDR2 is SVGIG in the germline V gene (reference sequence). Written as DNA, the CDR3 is TGTGCCTGGAGTCCAGAGAACTATGGCTACACCTTC. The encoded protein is CAWSPENYGYTF.

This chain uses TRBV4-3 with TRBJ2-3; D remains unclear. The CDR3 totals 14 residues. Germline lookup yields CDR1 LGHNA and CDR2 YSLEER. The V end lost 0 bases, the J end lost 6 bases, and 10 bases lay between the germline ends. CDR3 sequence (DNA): TGCGCCAGCAGCCAAGATAACGAAAGGGATACGCAGTATTTT. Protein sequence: CASSQDNERDTQYF.

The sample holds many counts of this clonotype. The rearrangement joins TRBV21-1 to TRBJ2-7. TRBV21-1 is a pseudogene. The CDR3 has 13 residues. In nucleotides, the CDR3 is TGTGCCAGCAGCAATTCTGGAGTGCACGAGCAGTACTTC. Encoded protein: CASSNSGVHEQYF.